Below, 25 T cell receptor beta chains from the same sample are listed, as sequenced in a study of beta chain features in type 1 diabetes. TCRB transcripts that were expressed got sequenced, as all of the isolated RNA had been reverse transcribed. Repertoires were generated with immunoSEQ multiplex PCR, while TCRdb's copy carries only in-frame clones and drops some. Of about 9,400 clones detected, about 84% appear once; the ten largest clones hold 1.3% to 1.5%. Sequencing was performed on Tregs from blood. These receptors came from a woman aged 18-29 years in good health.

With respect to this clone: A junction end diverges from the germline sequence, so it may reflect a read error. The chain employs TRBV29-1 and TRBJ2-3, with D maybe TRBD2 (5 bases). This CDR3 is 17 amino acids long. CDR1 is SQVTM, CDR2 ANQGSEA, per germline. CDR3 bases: TGCAGCGTTGAAGGGGCCAAGGGAGACATGAGCATAGATACGCAGTATTTT. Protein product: CSVEGAKGDMSIDTQYF.

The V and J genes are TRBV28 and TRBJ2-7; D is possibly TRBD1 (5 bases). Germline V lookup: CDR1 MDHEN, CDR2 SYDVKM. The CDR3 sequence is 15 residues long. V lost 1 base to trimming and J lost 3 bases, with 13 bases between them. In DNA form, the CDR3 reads TGTGCCAGCAGTTTATCAGGGCTAGGTTTCTACGAGCAGTACTTC. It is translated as CASSLSGLGFYEQYF.

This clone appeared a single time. The CDR3 region has the DNA TGCGCCAGCAGCCCTGCAGGGGTTTTGGATGGCTACACCTTC. Its protein is CASSPAGVLDGYTF. V is TRBV5-1 and J is TRBJ1-2; D might be TRBD1 (6 bases). The CDR3 totals 14 residues. Per the germline V gene, CDR1 is SGHRS and CDR2 is YFSETQ. Deletions cut 4 bases from V and 6 bases from J, with 16 bases between.

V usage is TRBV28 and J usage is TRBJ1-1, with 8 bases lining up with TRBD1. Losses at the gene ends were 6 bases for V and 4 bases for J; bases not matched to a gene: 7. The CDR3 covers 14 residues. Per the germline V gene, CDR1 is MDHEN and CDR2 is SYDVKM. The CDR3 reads CASSQLDRGTEAFF. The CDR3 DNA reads TGTGCCAGCAGCCAGCTTGACAGGGGCACTGAAGCTTTCTTT.

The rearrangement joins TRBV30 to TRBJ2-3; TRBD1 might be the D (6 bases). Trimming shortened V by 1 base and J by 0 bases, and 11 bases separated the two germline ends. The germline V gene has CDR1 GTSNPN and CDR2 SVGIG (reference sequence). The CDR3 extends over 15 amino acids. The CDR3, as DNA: TGTGCCTGGAGTGCGGGACAAGCTAGCACAGATACGCAGTATTTT. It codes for CAWSAGQASTDTQYF.

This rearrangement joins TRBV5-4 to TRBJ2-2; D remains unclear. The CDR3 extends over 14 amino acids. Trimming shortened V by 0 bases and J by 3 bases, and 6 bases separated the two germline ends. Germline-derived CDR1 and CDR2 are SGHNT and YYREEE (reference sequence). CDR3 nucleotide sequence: TGTGCCAGCAGCTTGGCCCGAGACACCGGGGAGCTGTTTTTT. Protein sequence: CASSLARDTGELFF.

The CDR3 region is CASSVRAGGDGEQYF. DNA of the CDR3: TGCGCCAGCAGCGTACGGGCGGGGGGGGATGGCGAGCAGTACTTC. The rearrangement joins TRBV5-1 to TRBJ2-7; 9 bases line up with TRBD2. The CDR3 extends over 15 amino acids. Germline CDR1 SGHRS, CDR2 YFSETQ. The V gene end was trimmed by 4 bases and the J gene end by 6 bases; junction bases not matched to a gene: 11.

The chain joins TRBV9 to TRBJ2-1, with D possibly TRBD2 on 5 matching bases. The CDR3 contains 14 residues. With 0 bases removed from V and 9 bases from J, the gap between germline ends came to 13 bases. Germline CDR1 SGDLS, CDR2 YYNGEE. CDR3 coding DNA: TGTGCCAGCAGCGTAGTTTTCGAGGGCGGTGAGCAGTTCTTC. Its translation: CASSVVFEGGEQFF.

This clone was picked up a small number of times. CDR3 nucleotides: TGTGCCAGCAAAGCGAGGGACAACGGACTAGGGATGAACACTGAAGCTTTCTTT. Encoded protein: CASKARDNGLGMNTEAFF. The rearrangement links TRBV21-1 to TRBJ1-1. TRBV21-1 is shown as a pseudogene. This CDR3 has 18 residues.

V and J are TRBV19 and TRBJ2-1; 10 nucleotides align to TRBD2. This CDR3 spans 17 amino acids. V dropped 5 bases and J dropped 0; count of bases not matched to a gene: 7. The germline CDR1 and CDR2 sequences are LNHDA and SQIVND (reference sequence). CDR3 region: CASSPPSGSSSYNEQFF. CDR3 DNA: TGTGCCAGTAGTCCACCTAGCGGGAGTTCCTCCTACAATGAGCAGTTCTTC.

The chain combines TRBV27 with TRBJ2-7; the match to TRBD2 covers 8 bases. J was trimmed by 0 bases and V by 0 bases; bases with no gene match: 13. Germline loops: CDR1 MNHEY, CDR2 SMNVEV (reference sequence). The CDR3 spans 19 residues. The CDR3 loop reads CASSLSKATSGLRSYEQYF. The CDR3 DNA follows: TGTGCCAGCAGTTTATCAAAAGCTACTAGCGGTCTCCGCTCCTACGAGCAGTACTTC.

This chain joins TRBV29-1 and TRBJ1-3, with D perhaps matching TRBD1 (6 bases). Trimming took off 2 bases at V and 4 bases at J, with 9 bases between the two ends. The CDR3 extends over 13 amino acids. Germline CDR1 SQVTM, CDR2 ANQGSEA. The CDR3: CSVETRGGNTIYF. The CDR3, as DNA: TGCAGCGTTGAAACCAGGGGAGGAAACACCATATATTTT.

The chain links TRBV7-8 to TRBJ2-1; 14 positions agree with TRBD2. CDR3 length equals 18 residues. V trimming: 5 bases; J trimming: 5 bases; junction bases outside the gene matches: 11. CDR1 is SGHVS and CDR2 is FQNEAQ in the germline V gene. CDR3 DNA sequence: TGTGCCAGCAGCCTCACGAGACTAGCGGGAGGGTTCCACAATGAGCAGTTCTTC. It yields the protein CASSLTRLAGGFHNEQFF.

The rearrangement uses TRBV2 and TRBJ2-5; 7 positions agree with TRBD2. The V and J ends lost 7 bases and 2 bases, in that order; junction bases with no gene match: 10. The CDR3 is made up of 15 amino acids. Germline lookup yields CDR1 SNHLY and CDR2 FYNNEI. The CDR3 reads CASKGLAESQETQYF. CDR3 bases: TGTGCCAGCAAAGGGCTAGCGGAATCACAAGAGACCCAGTACTTC.

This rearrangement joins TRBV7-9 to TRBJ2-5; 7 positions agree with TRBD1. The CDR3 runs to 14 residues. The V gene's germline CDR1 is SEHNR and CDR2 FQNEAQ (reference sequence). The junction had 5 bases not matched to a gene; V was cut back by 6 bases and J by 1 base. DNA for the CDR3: TGTGCCAGCAGAGAGACAGGGCCCCAAGAGACCCAGTACTTC. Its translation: CASRETGPQETQYF. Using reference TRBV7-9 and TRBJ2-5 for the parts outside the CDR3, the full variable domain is DTGVSQNPRHKITKRGQNVTFRCDPISEHNRLYWYRQTLGQGPEFLTYFQNEAQLEKSRLLSDRFSAERPKGSFSTLEIQRTEQGDSAMYLCASRETGPQETQYFGPGTRLLVL.

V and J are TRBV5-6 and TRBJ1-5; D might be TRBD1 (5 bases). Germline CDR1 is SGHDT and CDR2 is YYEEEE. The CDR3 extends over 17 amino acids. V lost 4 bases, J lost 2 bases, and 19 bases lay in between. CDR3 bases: TGTGCCAGCAGCCCTGGGGCGTCGGGCATCGGCAATCAGCCCCAGCATTTT. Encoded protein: CASSPGASGIGNQPQHF.

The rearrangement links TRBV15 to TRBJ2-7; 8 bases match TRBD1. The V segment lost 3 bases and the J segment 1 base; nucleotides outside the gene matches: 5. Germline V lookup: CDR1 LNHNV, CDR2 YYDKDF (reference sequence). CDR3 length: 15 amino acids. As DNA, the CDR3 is TGTGCCACCAGCAGGGGTGGGACAGGTTCCTACGAGCAGTACTTC. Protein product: CATSRGGTGSYEQYF.

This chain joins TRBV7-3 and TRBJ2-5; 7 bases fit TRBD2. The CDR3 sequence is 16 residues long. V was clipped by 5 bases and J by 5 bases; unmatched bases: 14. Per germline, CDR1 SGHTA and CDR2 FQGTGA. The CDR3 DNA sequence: TGTGCCAGCAGCCTCTTTGGTTGGGGGGGAGAGGAGACCCAGTACTTC. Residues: CASSLFGWGGEETQYF.

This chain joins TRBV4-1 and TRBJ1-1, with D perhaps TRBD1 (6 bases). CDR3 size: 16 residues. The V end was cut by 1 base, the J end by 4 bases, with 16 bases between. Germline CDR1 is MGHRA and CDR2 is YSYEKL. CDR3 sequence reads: CASSQGLQGWGTEAFF. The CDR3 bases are TGCGCCAGCAGCCAAGGATTACAGGGTTGGGGCACTGAAGCTTTCTTT.

This CDR3 is CASSSQANFYNEQFF. For the CDR3, the DNA is TGTGCCAGCAGCTCTCAAGCCAACTTTTACAATGAGCAGTTCTTC. V and J are TRBV11-2 and TRBJ2-1, with unresolved D. CDR3 length: 15 amino acids. Germline V gene data show CDR1 as SGHAT and CDR2 as FQNNGV. Trimming took 4 bases from V and 4 from J, leaving 14 bases between them. Filled out from reference TRBV11-2 and TRBJ2-1, the complete variable domain reads EAGVAQSPRYKIIEKRQSVAFWCNPISGHATLYWYQQILGQGPKLLIQFQNNGVVDDSQLPKDRFSAERLKGVDSTLKIQPAKLEDSAVYLCASSSQANFYNEQFFGPGTRLTVL.

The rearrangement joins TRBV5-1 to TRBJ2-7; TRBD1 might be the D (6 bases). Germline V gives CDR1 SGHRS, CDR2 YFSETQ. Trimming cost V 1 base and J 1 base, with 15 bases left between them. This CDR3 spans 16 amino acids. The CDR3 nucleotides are TGCGCCAGCAGCTTGTTCCCTGGGGGCAAATCCTACGAGCAGTACTTC. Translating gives CASSLFPGGKSYEQYF.

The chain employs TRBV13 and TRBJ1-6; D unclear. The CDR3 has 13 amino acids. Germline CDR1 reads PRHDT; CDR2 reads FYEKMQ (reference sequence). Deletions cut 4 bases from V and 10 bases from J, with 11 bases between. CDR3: CASSSYSGSPLHF. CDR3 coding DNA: TGTGCCAGCAGCTCTTATTCAGGCTCACCCCTCCACTTT. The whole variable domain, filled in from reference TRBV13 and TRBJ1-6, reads AAGVIQSPRHLIKEKRETATLKCYPIPRHDTVYWYQQGPGQDPQFLISFYEKMQSDKGSIPDRFSAQQFSDYHSELNMSSLELGDSALYFCASSSYSGSPLHFGNGTRLTVT.

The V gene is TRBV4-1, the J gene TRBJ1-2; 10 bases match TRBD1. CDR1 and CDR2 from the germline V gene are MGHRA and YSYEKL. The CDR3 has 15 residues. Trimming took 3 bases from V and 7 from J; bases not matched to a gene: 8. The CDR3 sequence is CASSQRTGGMSGYTF. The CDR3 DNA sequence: TGCGCCAGCAGCCAGAGGACAGGGGGTATGAGTGGCTACACCTTC.

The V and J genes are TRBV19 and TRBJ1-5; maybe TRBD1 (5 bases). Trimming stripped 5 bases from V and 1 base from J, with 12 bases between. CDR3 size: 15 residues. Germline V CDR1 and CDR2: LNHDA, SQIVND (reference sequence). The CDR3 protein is CASSGRGGSNQPQHF. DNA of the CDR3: TGTGCCAGTAGTGGTAGGGGTGGGAGCAATCAGCCCCAGCATTTT.

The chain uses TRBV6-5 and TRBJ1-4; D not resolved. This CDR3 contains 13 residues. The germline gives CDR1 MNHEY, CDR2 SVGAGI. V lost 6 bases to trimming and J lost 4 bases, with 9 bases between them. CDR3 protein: CASRTGFNEKLFF. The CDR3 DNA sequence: TGTGCCAGCAGAACCGGGTTTAATGAAAAACTGTTTTTT.